This section outlines one T cell receptor beta chain sequence together with its context. Its antigen is as yet unknown. The entry originates in a study of shared clonotypes between healthy human individuals. Notes on the study in general: A few donors had around 5.5% of their naive CD4 clonotypes in common. The generation probabilities recorded for non-shared clonotypes fell below those of clonotypes shared by all four donors.

The protocol was immunoSEQ multiplex PCR, while the TCRdb copy is restricted to in-frame clones and leaves out a portion. Found here are roughly 2.4 million clones, under 97% of them singletons; the top ten hold approximately 0.13%. Germline assignment: CDR1 SGHRS and CDR2 YFSETQ. Between the trimmed V and J ends, which lost 7 bases and 1 base, there was a span of 14 bases. The CDR3 length is 14 residues. The clonotype originates from a man between 18 and 35 years old in good health. Input material: naive CD4+ T cells sorted from blood. Specified subset: CD45RA+ positively selected. The chain recombines TRBV5-1 with TRBJ1-1; D may be TRBD1 (6 bases). The CDR3 reads CASGPKTGNTEAFF. The CDR3 DNA follows: TGCGCCAGCGGACCAAAGACAGGGAACACTGAAGCTTTCTTT.